This T cell receptor beta chain was sequenced during a study of T cell repertoires in ileal Crohn's disease. Concerning this clone itself: As yet, its antigen is unknown.

The CDR3 is made up of 16 amino acids. Germline V CDR1 and CDR2: SGDLS, YYNGEE. Trimming removed 0 bases at V and 4 bases at J, with 14 bases between. Findings of the study overall: Endoscopic recurrence occurred in every patient whose clonality exceeded 26.8%. Active smokers at surgery had more clonal expansions than non-smokers.

Indicated time point: neoterminal ileum biopsy at postoperative endoscopy, about 6 months after surgery. Data came from immunoSEQ multiplex PCR; TCRdb stores just in-frame clones and leaves some out. The table has tens of thousands of clones, about 88% seen once. This receptor was taken from an adult with Crohn's disease. V usage is TRBV9 and J usage is TRBJ1-3, with D perhaps matching TRBD1 (6 bases). The sequenced sample consisted of ileal tissue. The CDR3, as DNA: TGTGCCAGCAGCGTAGCAGGGGCTGGGTCCGGAAACACCATATATTTT. It codes for CASSVAGAGSGNTIYF.